Detailed here is one T cell receptor beta chain. This clonotype occurred a few times. Its antigen is unknown. One base away there is no much larger clone; base qualities are not given. The treatment or condition label here, explained by the study, means: allogeneic hematopoietic cell transplantation with graft depleted of TCRalphabeta T cells and CD19 B cells. Transplant recipients were children who received TCRalphabeta/CD19-depleted allogeneic hematopoietic cell grafts. The data were taken from a study of T-cell reconstitution after alpha-beta-depleted transplantation in children (dated by TCRdb to the mid-2010s). Study-wide context: T-cell immune reconstitution after TCRalphabeta/CD19-depleted allogeneic hematopoietic cell transplantation in children was quantitatively tracked in the study by means of TCR repertoire profiling. The full study reports these points: In some patients, the high TCRbeta diversity seen at day 60 was put down to recipient T cells and intrathymic progenitors that had survived conditioning. About two months after transplant, the apparently early recovery of alphabetaT-cell counts reportedly depended on just several hundred clones that had expanded rapidly and came from non-depleted graft cells. The frequencies of hyperexpanded clones fell over the following months, and after one year, T-cell counts and TCRbeta diversity were mostly attributed to newly produced T cells.

Via the germline V gene, CDR1 is SNHLY and CDR2 FYNNEI. V lost 7 bases and J lost 9 bases, and the count of bases not matched to a germline gene is 12. Counted from cysteine to phenylalanine, this CDR3 has 15 amino acids. Only the CDR3 DNA stays, 45 bases, in frame from base 1. The library was built by means of PCR. Sequenced using an Illumina HiSeq 2500. To normalize quantification of the TCRbeta repertoire, the TCR libraries were built with molecular barcoding that relied on unique molecular identifiers. The public reads were reanalyzed by TCRdb: fastp trimming at Q25, MiXCR alignment, in-frame beta chains only. Every entry covers one CDR3 protein and lists the most common genes and DNA from its rows. The sample has fewer than 1 million distinct CDR3 sequences on record, around 17% of them singletons. The ten largest clonotypes hold approximately 4.5% of the sample.

This TCR was recovered from a male patient between 10 and 17 years old who had a stem cell transplant for acute lymphoblastic leukemia, so the T cells may come from the graft donor. This specimen was PBMCs, mostly from graft donor cells, taken 360 days after TCRalphabeta/CD19-depleted stem cell transplant. Recombination joined TRBV2 with TRBJ2-1; TRBD2 fits 10 bases in the junction. The DNA sequence is TGTGCCAGCACCGATGAGAGACTAGCGGGCCTTGAGCAGTTCTTC. Its translation is CASTDERLAGLEQFF.